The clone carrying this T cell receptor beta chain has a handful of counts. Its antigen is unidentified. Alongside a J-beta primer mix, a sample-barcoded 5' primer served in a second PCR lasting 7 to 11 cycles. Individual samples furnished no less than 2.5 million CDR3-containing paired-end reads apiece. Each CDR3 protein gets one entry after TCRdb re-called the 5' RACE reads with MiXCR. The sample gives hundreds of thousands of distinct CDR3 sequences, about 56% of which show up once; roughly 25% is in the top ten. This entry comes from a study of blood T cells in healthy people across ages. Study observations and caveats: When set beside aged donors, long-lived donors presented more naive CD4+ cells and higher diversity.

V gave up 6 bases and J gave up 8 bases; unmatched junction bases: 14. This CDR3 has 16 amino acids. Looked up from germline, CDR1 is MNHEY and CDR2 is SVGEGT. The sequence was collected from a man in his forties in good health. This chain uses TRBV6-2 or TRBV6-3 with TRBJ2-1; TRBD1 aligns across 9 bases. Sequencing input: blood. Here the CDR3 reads CASRTPGTGSRDEQFF. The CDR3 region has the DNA TGTGCCAGCAGAACACCCGGGACAGGGAGTAGGGATGAGCAGTTCTTC.